These 18 T cell receptor beta chains came from one sample sequenced in a study of T cells in Graves' hyperthyroidism and ophthalmopathy. Using RNA transcripts as the source, TCR beta CDR3 regions were amplified. First-round RT-PCR targeting the TCR CDR3 was performed with the HTBI primer set. TCRdb re-derived calls from the multiplex PCR reads in MiXCR, one entry per CDR3 protein. The sample contains about 510,000 distinct CDR3 sequences, 14% of which appear only once. The source material was blood. These receptors were obtained from a woman aged 35 to 49 with Graves' hyperthyroidism.

At least ten counts were recorded for this clonotype. The rearrangement joins TRBV5-1 to TRBJ2-2; perhaps TRBD2 as D (5 bases). Germline CDR1 reads SGHRS; CDR2 reads YFSETQ. The V end was cut by 0 bases, the J end by 4 bases, with 13 bases between. This CDR3 has 16 amino acids. The CDR3 loop reads CASSLAAGSGTGELFF. The CDR3 DNA is TGCGCCAGCAGCTTGGCCGCGGGTTCAGGCACCGGGGAGCTGTTTTTT.

This rearrangement joins TRBV20-1 to TRBJ2-6; D possibly matches TRBD1 or TRBD2 (5 bases each). V was shortened by 0 bases and J by 4 bases, with 10 bases between the two germline ends. This CDR3 comprises 15 residues. Germline V gives CDR1 DFQATT, CDR2 SNEGSKA (reference sequence). CDR3 residues: CSARDLGDGANVLTF. CDR3 sequence (DNA): TGCAGTGCTAGAGATTTGGGGGACGGGGCCAACGTCCTGACTTTC.

About this clonotype itself: This may arise from a read error, as a much more abundant clone is one base away. The V call is TRBV28, the J call TRBJ1-2; D perhaps matches TRBD1 (5 bases). Looked up from germline, CDR1 is MDHEN and CDR2 is SYDVKM. The CDR3 covers 12 residues. The V end was cut by 7 bases, the J end by 2 bases, with 8 bases between. The DNA of the CDR3 is TGTGCCAGCAATGACAGCAACTATGGCTACACCTTC. Translating it yields CASNDSNYGYTF.

This clonotype was observed many times. DNA of the CDR3: TGTGCCAGCAGTCTCACCCCCCGGGGACGCGATGGCTACACCTTC. Its protein product is CASSLTPRGRDGYTF. V is TRBV6-1 and J is TRBJ1-2, with TRBD1 as a possible D gene (5 bases). Trimming stripped 5 bases from V and 6 bases from J, with 19 bases between. The V gene's germline CDR1 is MNHNS and CDR2 SASEGT. The CDR3 has 15 amino acids.

This clonotype was seen repeatedly, ten times or more. CDR3 in amino acids: CASGSGQGGFEQYF. For the CDR3, the DNA is TGTGCTAGTGGTTCGGGACAGGGAGGATTCGAGCAGTACTTC. The chain couples TRBV12-5 to TRBJ2-7; TRBD1 aligns across 9 bases. The J segment lost 6 bases and the V segment lost 4 bases, leaving 7 bases of the junction unmatched. This CDR3 spans 14 amino acids. The germline gives CDR1 LGHNT, CDR2 FRNRAP.

This clonotype was detected a few times. The chain joins TRBV6-6 to TRBJ2-3; 8 nucleotides match TRBD1. Germline V gene sequence: CDR1 MNHNY, CDR2 SVGAGI (reference sequence). Trimming at V came to 2 bases and at J to 3 bases, leaving 1 base not matched to a gene. The CDR3 consists of 14 residues. This CDR3 reads CASSYRQGTDTQYF. For the CDR3, the DNA is TGTGCCAGCAGTTACCGACAGGGGACAGATACGCAGTATTTT.

This clonotype has a count of ten or more. The chain employs TRBV5-1 and TRBJ2-3; 7 nucleotides match TRBD2. CDR1 is SGHRS and CDR2 is YFSETQ in the germline V gene. V trimming: 7 bases; J trimming: 4 bases; junction bases outside the gene matches: 9. The CDR3 sequence is 14 residues long. CDR3 sequence reads: CASWWEGRSDTQYF. The CDR3 DNA sequence: TGCGCCAGCTGGTGGGAGGGCCGGTCAGATACGCAGTATTTT.

This clonotype has only a few counts. The genes are TRBV9 and TRBJ2-5; D assignment may be TRBD1 or TRBD2 (5 bases each). Germline V gene sequence: CDR1 SGDLS, CDR2 YYNGEE. The CDR3 is 15 residues long. Trimming pared 0 bases from V and 2 bases from J, leaving 11 bases between. The CDR3 is CASSVGGRPQETQYF. The CDR3 bases are TGTGCCAGCAGCGTAGGGGGACGCCCGCAAGAGACCCAGTACTTC.

This chain joins TRBV2 and TRBJ2-7, with D possibly called TRBD1 or TRBD2 (5 bases each). CDR1 and CDR2 (germline): SNHLY, FYNNEI. V dropped 5 bases and J dropped 6 bases, with 11 bases sitting between them. The CDR3 is 12 amino acids. The CDR3 spells CASSIRDLEQYF. For the CDR3, the DNA is TGTGCCAGCAGTATCCGGGACCTCGAGCAGTACTTC.

This clonotype was counted at least ten times. The chain is built from TRBV3-1 and TRBJ2-7; TRBD2 might be the D (6 bases). CDR1 and CDR2 (germline): LGHDT, YNNKEL (reference sequence). Trimming pared 1 base from V and 6 bases from J, leaving 10 bases between. CDR3 size: 13 residues. The CDR3 DNA is TGTGCCAGCAGCCAAGGGAGGGCGGTCGAGCAGTACTTC. Its protein product is CASSQGRAVEQYF.

The chain is built from TRBV4-1 and TRBJ2-1; D unresolved. V was cut by 4 bases and J by 3 bases, with 13 bases left in between. There are 15 residues in the CDR3. CDR1 MGHRA and CDR2 YSYEKL come from the germline V gene. For the CDR3, the DNA is TGCGCCAGCAGCCTCGGGTTAAAAGACTACAATGAGCAGTTCTTC. Translated: CASSLGLKDYNEQFF.

This clonotype was recorded a few times. The chain is built from TRBV20-1 and TRBJ2-4; D is undetermined. The CDR3 is 16 residues long. Looked up from germline, CDR1 is DFQATT and CDR2 is SNEGSKA (reference sequence). Trimming pared 2 bases from V and 2 bases from J, leaving 16 bases between. The CDR3 spells CSARSGKNGPKNIQYF. The CDR3 DNA sequence: TGCAGTGCTAGATCTGGGAAGAACGGGCCCAAAAACATTCAGTACTTC.

This clonotype was picked up many times. The V call is TRBV7-8, the J call TRBJ2-2, with D possibly TRBD1 on 6 matching bases. Per germline, CDR1 SGHVS and CDR2 FQNEAQ. Trimming removed 1 base at V and 2 bases at J, with 11 bases between. The CDR3 is 16 amino acids. The CDR3 DNA is TGTGCCAGCAGCTTAGATCGGACAGTAAACACCGGGGAGCTGTTTTTT. Its translation: CASSLDRTVNTGELFF.

This clonotype came up many times. The chain couples TRBV7-2 to TRBJ1-1; D is uncertain. The CDR3 is made up of 16 amino acids. Germline CDR1 and CDR2: SGHTA and FQGNSA. The germline V and J ends were trimmed by 1 base and 0 bases, with 12 bases remaining between them. The DNA for the CDR3 is TGTGCCAGCAGCTTAGAGGGCCGGGCAATGAACACTGAAGCTTTCTTT. Translated: CASSLEGRAMNTEAFF.

In DNA, the CDR3 is TGCAGTGCTAGGAGTCTAGCGGGAGCCAAAACGGGGACCCAGTACTTC. Its translation is CSARSLAGAKTGTQYF. The chain couples TRBV20-1 to TRBJ2-5; 10 bases align to TRBD2. CDR1 and CDR2 from the germline V gene are DFQATT and SNEGSKA (reference sequence). After removal of 3 bases from V and 7 bases from J, the junction contained 14 bases not matched to a gene. This CDR3 comprises 16 residues.

The sample holds many counts of this clonotype. This rearrangement joins TRBV12-3 or TRBV12-4 to TRBJ1-1; the D is unclear. V lost 3 bases and J lost 1, with 6 bases in between. The CDR3 spans 13 residues. In nucleotides, the CDR3 is TGTGCCAGCAGTTTCACAGCGAACACTGAAGCTTTCTTT. As protein: CASSFTANTEAFF.

In this sample, this clonotype turned up a few times. The chain carries TRBV29-1 and TRBJ2-7, with D uncertain. Germline V gives CDR1 SQVTM, CDR2 ANQGSEA. Trimming took 3 bases from V and 4 from J, leaving 16 bases between them. The CDR3 runs to 14 residues. The CDR3, as DNA: TGCAGCGTTGAGCGGCCAAACCGCCCTTACGAGCAGTACTTC. It encodes CSVERPNRPYEQYF.

This clonotype came up a few times. The rearrangement joins TRBV7-3 to TRBJ2-1, with D tentatively TRBD1 (5 bases). Trimming shortened V by 5 bases and J by 8 bases, and 13 bases separated the two germline ends. Germline CDR1 is SGHTA and CDR2 is FQGTGA. The CDR3 length is 13 residues. CDR3 DNA sequence: TGTGCCAGCAGCGGTATCACAGGCTATGAGCAGTTCTTC. It translates to CASSGITGYEQFF. The variable domain in full, with the rest retrieved from reference TRBV7-3 and TRBJ2-1, is GAGVSQTPSNKVTEKGKYVELRCDPISGHTALYWYRQSLGQGPEFLIYFQGTGAADDSGLPNDRFFAVRPEGSVSTLKIQRTERGDSAVYLCASSGITGYEQFFGPGTRLTVL.